The sequence of this TCR beta chain was determined in a study of blood T cell repertoires in COVID-19. Study context: Acute-phase and convalescent COVID-19 samples originated in the United States, Italy and Spain.

Trimming pared 3 bases from V and 3 bases from J, leaving 15 bases between. The length of the CDR3 is 16 residues. The germline V gene encodes CDR1 SGHDT and CDR2 YYEEEE. Data came from immunoSEQ multiplex PCR; TCRdb stores just in-frame clones and leaves some out. The profile covers more than 250,000 clones, with 80% to 90% appearing a single time and roughly 2% taken by the ten largest. Ages ranged from roughly 18 to 100 years, with residence in 20 to 30 US areas. The chain couples TRBV5-6 to TRBJ2-2, with no clear D. The sequence was obtained from a man aged 25-40 years who had recovered from COVID-19. The sequencing input was PBMCs or T cells enriched from blood (not recorded which). The CDR3 loop reads CASSSGEVQYTGELFF. DNA of the CDR3: TGTGCCAGCAGCTCGGGTGAGGTTCAGTACACCGGGGAGCTGTTTTTT.